This T cell receptor beta chain originates from a study of T-cell memory formation after mild COVID-19 (dated by TCRdb to the early 2020s). Regarding the study in general: TCR sequence clusters from the two donors were found to be largely donor specific. In two donors, T-cell clones that expanded and contracted after mild COVID-19 were tracked by sequencing TCRalpha and TCRbeta repertoires over time. Two young, previously healthy adult volunteers made up the cohort, one male and one female.

Ficoll-Paque density gradient centrifugation was used to isolate PBMCs. The investigation overall reported the following: Contracting CD4+ clones were found mainly in CM and EM memory subsets, while CD8+ clones were enriched in EMRA. Clones that contracted from day 15 to 85 showed balanced CD4/CD8 phenotypes, whereas a second wave of clones that expanded from day 15 to 37 leaned towards CD4+. Some responding clones were detected in pre-infection memory, which suggested that pre-existing cross-reactive memory T cells had joined the SARS-CoV-2 response. The study included only two mild cases, and larger cohorts that include severe cases with pre-infection samples were judged to be necessary. The second-wave clones that peaked on day 37 were not confirmed to be SARS-CoV-2 specific.

About this clonotype: Its antigen is currently not known. Qualities for individual bases were not recorded, and no much larger clone is one base off.

The junction shows trimming of 4 bases on V and 7 bases on J, plus 17 bases between the germline ends. Counted from cysteine to phenylalanine, this CDR3 has 15 amino acids. The DNA shown is the 45-base CDR3, in frame from base 1. In the germline V gene, CDR1 corresponds to SNHLY and CDR2 to FYNNEI. The sequencer listed for this sample is Illumina NovaSeq 6000. TCRalpha and TCRbeta cDNA libraries were built by 5'RACE with constant-segment primers, adding sample barcodes and unique molecular identifiers. RNA was extracted from every sample with Trizol reagent. Libraries were amplified in two PCR steps, with a second sample barcode and Illumina TruSeq adapters added in the second step. The libraries were sequenced on an Illumina NovaSeq using 2 x 150 bp paired-end reads. On the authors' methods: With migec v1.2.7, reads were demultiplexed and then collapsed into UMI-guided consensus sequences. Using mixcr v2.1.11, UMI consensuses were aligned to TRA and TRB V and J templates and then assembled into clonotypes. Clonotypes were classified as expanded or contracted when called significant by both edgeR and NoisET, with noise models trained on biological replicates. For edgeR calls, the thresholds were a false discovery rate-adjusted p below 0.01 and a log2 fold-change of 1. As an exploratory analysis of dynamics, PCA with hierarchical clustering was applied to max-normalized trajectories of the 1000 most abundant clonotypes. Separately sequenced CD4+ and CD8+ repertoires were used to assign a CD4 or CD8 phenotype to each responding clone. TCRdb took the public reads, trimmed them with fastp at Q25, ran MiXCR for clone calling and kept in-frame beta chains. Rows with one shared CDR3 protein collapse into an entry with the most common genes and DNA. TCRdb's processing, not the study's, gives the V and J calls here. The sample includes approximately 230,000 distinct CDR3 sequences, with over 15% observed a single time. The ten largest clones capture approximately 3.5% of the sample.

The source of this sequence is a man aged 18 to 29 who had mild COVID-19 (a few samples of this study predate the infection). The sample titles of this study are shuffled in the database, so cell type and time point are left out; the donor was told from shared clones. Rearrangement joined TRBV2 to TRBJ2-4; the D gene is perhaps TRBD2, from 6 matching bases. The material sequenced was PBMCs or a T cell subset sorted from them (not recorded which). The DNA is as follows: TGTGCCAGCAGTGTTACCCTGGGGGGAGCGAACATTCAGTACTTC. Its protein product is CASSVTLGGANIQYF. With the rest looked up from the reference TRBV2 and TRBJ2-4 genes rather than sequenced, the full variable domain is EPEVTQTPSHQVTQMGQEVILRCVPISNHLYFYWYRQILGQKVEFLVSFYNNEISEKSEIFDDQFSVERPDGSNFTLKIRSTKLEDSAMYFCASSVTLGGANIQYFGAGTRLSVL.